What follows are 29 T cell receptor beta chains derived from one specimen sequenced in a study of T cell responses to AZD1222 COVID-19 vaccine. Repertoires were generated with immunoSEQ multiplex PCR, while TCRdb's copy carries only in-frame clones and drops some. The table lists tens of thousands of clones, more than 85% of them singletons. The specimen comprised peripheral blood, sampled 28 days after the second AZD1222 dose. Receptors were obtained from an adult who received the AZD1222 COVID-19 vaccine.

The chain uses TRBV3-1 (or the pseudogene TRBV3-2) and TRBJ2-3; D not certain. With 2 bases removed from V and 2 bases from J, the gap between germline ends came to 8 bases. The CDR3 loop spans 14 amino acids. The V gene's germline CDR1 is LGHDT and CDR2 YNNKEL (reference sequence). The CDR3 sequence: CASSQRRLTDTQYF. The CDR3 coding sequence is TGTGCCAGCAGCCAAAGGCGGCTCACAGATACGCAGTATTTT.

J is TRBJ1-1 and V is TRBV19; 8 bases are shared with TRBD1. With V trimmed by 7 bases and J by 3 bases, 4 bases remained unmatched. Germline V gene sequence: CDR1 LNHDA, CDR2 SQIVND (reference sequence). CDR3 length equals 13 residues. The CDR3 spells CASILTGDTEAFF. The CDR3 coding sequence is TGTGCCAGTATTCTGACAGGGGACACTGAAGCTTTCTTT.

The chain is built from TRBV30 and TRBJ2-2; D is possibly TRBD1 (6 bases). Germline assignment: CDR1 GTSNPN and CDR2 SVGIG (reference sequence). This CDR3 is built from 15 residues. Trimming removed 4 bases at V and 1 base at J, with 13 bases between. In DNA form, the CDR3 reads TGTGCCTGGACCGTCGTGACAGGGAACACCGGGGAGCTGTTTTTT. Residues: CAWTVVTGNTGELFF.

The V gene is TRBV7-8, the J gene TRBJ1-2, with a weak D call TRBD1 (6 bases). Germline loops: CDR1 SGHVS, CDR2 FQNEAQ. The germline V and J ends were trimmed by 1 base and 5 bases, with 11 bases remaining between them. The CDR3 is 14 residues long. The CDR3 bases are TGTGCCAGCAGCTTAGAGAGGACAGATTATGGCTACACCTTC. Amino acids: CASSLERTDYGYTF. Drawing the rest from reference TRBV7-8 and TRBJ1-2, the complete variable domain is GAGVSQSPRYKVAKRGQDVALRCDPISGHVSLFWYQQALGQGPEFLTYFQNEAQLDKSGLPSDRFFAERPEGSVSTLKIQRTQQEDSAVYLCASSLERTDYGYTFGSGTRLTVV.

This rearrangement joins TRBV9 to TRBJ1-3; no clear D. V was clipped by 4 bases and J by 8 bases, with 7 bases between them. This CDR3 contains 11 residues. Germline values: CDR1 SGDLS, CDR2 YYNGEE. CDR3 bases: TGTGCCAGCAGCCCCCGCGACACCATATATTTT. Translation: CASSPRDTIYF.

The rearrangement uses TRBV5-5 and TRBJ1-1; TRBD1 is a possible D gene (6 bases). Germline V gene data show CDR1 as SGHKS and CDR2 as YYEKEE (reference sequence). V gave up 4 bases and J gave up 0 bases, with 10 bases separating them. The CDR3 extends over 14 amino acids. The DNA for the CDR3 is TGTGCCAGCAGCGCGGACAGACTGAACACTGAAGCTTTCTTT. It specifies CASSADRLNTEAFF.

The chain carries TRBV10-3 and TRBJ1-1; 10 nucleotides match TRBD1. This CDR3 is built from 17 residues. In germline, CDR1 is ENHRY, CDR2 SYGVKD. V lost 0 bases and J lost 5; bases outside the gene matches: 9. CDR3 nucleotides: TGTGCCATCAGTGAGTCCCCGGGACAGGGGTCGTGGACTGAAGCTTTCTTT. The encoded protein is CAISESPGQGSWTEAFF.

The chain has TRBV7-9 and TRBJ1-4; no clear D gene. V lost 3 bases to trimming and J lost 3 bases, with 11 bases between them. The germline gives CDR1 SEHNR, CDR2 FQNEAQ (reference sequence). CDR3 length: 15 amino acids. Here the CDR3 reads CASSLREGANEKLFF. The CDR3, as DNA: TGTGCCAGCAGCTTGAGGGAAGGAGCTAATGAAAAACTGTTTTTT. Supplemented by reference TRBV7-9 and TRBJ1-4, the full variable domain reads DTGVSQNPRHKITKRGQNVTFRCDPISEHNRLYWYRQTLGQGPEFLTYFQNEAQLEKSRLLSDRFSAERPKGSFSTLEIQRTEQGDSAMYLCASSLREGANEKLFFGSGTQLSVL.

CDR3 amino acids: CASRLRQGVTDNSPLHF. The CDR3 DNA sequence: TGTGCCAGTAGGCTCCGACAGGGGGTAACTGATAATTCACCCCTCCACTTT. V gene TRBV19 combines with J gene TRBJ1-6; 9 bases are shared with TRBD1. CDR1 and CDR2 from the germline V gene are LNHDA and SQIVND (reference sequence). CDR3 length equals 17 residues. Trimming removed 6 bases from V and 5 bases from J; junction bases left unmatched: 11.

The CDR3 loop is CASSPRGLSSYEQYF. CDR3 coding DNA: TGCGCCAGCAGCCCAAGGGGACTGTCCTCCTACGAGCAGTACTTC. This rearrangement joins TRBV4-3 to TRBJ2-7; TRBD2 is a possible D gene (6 bases). Germline assignment: CDR1 LGHNA and CDR2 YSLEER. This CDR3 contains 15 residues. Trimming pared 4 bases from V and 0 bases from J, leaving 13 bases between.

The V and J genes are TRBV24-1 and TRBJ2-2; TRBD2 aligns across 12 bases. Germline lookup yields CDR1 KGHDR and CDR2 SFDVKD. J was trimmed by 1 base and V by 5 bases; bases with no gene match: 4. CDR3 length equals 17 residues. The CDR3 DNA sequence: TGTGCCACCAGTGCTAGCGGGAGGGCAGTGAACACCGGGGAGCTGTTTTTT. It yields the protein CATSASGRAVNTGELFF.

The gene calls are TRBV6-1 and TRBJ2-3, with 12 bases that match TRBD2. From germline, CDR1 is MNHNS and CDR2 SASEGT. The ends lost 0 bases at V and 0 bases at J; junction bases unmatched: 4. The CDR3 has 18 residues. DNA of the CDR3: TGTGCCAGCAGTGAAGCGCTAGCGGGAGGGCCTAGCACAGATACGCAGTATTTT. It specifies CASSEALAGGPSTDTQYF.

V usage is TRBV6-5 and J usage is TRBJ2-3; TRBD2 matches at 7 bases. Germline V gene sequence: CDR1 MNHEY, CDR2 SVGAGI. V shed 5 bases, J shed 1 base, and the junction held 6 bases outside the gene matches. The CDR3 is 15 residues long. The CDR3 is CASSSSSGRTDTQYF. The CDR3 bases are TGTGCCAGCAGTAGCTCTAGCGGTCGCACAGATACGCAGTATTTT.

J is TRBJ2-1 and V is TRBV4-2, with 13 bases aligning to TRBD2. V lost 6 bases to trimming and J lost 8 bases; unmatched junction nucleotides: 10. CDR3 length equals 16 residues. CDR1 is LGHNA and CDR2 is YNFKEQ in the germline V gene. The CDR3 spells CASSQKGLAGIHEQFF. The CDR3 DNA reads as TGTGCCAGCAGTCAAAAGGGACTAGCGGGAATCCATGAGCAGTTCTTC.

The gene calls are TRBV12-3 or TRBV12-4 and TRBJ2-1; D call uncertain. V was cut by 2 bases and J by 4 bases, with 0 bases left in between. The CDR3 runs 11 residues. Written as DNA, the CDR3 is TGTGCCAGCAGTTTATACAATGAGCAGTTCTTC. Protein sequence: CASSLYNEQFF.

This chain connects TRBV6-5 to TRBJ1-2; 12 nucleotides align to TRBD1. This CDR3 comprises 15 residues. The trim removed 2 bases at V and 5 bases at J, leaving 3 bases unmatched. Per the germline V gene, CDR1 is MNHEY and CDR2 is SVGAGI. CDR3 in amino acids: CASSYQGQGAYGYTF. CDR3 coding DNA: TGTGCCAGCAGTTACCAGGGACAGGGGGCGTATGGCTACACCTTC.

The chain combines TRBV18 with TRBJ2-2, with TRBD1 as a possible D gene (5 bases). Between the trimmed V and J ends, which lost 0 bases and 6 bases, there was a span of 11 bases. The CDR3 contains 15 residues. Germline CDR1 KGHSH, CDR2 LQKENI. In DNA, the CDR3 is TGTGCCAGCTCACCACCCTACACAGGATCCGGGGAGCTGTTTTTT. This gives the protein CASSPPYTGSGELFF.

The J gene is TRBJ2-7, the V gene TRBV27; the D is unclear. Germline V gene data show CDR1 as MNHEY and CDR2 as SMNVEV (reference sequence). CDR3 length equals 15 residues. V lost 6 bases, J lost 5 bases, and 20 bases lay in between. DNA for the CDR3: TGTGCCAGCAGCTCTCCGGCAGGATATCCTAACGAGCAGTACTTC. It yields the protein CASSSPAGYPNEQYF.

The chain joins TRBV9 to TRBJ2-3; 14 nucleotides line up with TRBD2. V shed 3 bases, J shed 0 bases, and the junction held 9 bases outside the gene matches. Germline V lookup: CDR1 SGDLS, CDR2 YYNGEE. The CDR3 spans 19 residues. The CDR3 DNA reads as TGTGCCAGCAGCGCCCGCGGGACTAGCGGGAGAGGGAGCACAGATACGCAGTATTTT. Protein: CASSARGTSGRGSTDTQYF.

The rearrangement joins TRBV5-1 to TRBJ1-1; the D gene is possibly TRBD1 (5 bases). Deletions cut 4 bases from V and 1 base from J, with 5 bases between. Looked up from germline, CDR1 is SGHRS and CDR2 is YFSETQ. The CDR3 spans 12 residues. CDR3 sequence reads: CASSGGNTEAFF. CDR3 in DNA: TGCGCCAGCAGCGGGGGGAACACTGAAGCTTTCTTT.

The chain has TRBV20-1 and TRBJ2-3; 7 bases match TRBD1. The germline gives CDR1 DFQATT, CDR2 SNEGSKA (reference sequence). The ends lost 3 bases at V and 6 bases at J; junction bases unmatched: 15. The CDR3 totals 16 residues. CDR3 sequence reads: CSASARQGPRGDTQYF. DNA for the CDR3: TGCAGTGCTAGTGCCCGACAGGGTCCTAGAGGGGATACGCAGTATTTT.

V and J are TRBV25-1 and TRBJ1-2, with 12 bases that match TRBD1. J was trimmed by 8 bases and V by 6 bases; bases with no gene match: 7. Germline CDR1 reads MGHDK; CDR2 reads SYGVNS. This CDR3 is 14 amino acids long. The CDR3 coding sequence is TGTGCCAGCAGCCTGGGACAGGGGGCTAGAGGCTACACCTTC. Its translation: CASSLGQGARGYTF.

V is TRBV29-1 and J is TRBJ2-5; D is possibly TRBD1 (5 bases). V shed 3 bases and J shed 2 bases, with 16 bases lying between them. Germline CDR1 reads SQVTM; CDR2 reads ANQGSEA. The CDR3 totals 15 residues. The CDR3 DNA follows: TGCAGCGTTGAGGAAGGGGCAGGTAGACAAGAGACCCAGTACTTC. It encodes CSVEEGAGRQETQYF.

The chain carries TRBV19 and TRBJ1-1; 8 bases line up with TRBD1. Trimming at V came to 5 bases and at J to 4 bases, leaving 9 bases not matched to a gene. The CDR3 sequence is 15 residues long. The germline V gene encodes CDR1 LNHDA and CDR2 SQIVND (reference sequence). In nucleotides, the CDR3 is TGTGCCAGTAGTGTACTACAGGGGGAGGTCACTGAAGCTTTCTTT. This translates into CASSVLQGEVTEAFF.

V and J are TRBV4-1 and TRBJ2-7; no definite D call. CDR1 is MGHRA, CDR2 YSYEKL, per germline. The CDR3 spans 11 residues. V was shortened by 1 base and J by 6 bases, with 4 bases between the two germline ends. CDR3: CASSQGSEQYF. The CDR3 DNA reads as TGCGCCAGCAGCCAAGGATCCGAGCAGTACTTC.

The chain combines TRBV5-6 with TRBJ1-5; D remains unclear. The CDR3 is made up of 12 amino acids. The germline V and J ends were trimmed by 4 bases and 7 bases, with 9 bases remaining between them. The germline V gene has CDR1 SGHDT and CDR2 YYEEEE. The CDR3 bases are TGTGCCAGCAGCCAGAACTCCCAGCCCCAGCATTTT. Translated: CASSQNSQPQHF.

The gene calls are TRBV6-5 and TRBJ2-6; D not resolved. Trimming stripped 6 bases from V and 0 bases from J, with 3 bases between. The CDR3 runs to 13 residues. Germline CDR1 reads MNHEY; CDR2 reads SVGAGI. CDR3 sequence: CASRVSGANVLTF. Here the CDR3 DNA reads TGTGCCAGCAGGGTCTCTGGGGCCAACGTCCTGACTTTC.

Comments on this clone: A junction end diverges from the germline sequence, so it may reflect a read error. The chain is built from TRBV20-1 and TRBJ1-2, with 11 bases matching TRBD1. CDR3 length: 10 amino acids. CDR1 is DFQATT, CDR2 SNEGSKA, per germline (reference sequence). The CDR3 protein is CSAGPGQGGF. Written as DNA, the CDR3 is TGCAGTGCTGGGCCGGGACAGGGGGGCTTC.

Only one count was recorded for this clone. CDR3: CSVIISSYEQYF. The CDR3 DNA reads TGCAGCGTTATCATTAGCTCCTACGAGCAGTACTTC. The V call is TRBV29-1, the J call TRBJ2-7; D uncertain. Trimming left V 5 bases short and J 0 bases short, with 8 bases between. This CDR3 is 12 amino acids long. Germline V lookup: CDR1 SQVTM, CDR2 ANQGSEA.